This entry describes one T cell receptor beta chain. What it binds is not known. These data are taken from a study of radiation and T cells in renal cell carcinoma. Clones were sequenced by immunoSEQ multiplex PCR, and TCRdb holds only the in-frame ones, with some missing. The sample contains roughly 60,000 clones, around 78% of which appear only once. Trimming removed 5 bases from V and 8 bases from J; junction bases left unmatched: 17. From germline, CDR1 is SGHTA and CDR2 FQGNSA. The CDR3 sequence is 17 residues long. Study outcomes and limitations: No pretreatment tumor biopsies were available for baseline clonotypes. From baseline, blood top tumor clonotypes peaked at 2 weeks post-radiation.

Described time point: blood 2 weeks post-SBRT. Treatment denoted: 15 Gy SBRT to primary tumor, nephrectomy 4 weeks later. The receptor comes from a man in his sixties with renal cell carcinoma. The source material was blood, sampled from a patient whose treatment included radiotherapy and nephrectomy. This chain connects TRBV7-2 to TRBJ1-4; 7 bases are a match to TRBD1. In DNA form, the CDR3 reads TGTGCCAGCAGCCGAACCTCCCTACAGGGGAGAGGCGAAAAACTGTTTTTT. Amino acids: CASSRTSLQGRGEKLFF.